This TCR beta chain was documented in a study of glioma-infiltrating T cells. Germline-derived CDR1 and CDR2 are LNHNV and YYDKDF (reference sequence). CDR3 length equals 16 residues. Concerning this clonotype: The antigen is not known. Mismatch with germline at one junction end may stem from a read error.

Study-level points and caveats: CDR3 overlap between tissue and blood was very small. Gliomas, especially low-grade, showed above-expected tissue-blood divergence; non-neoplastic patients showed below.

Amplification of TCR alpha and beta CDR3 regions from RNA used iRepertoire nested multiplex PCR. Input was roughly 100-450 ng of tissue mRNA or PBMC total RNA. TCRdb redid the calling of the multiplex PCR reads with MiXCR, one entry per CDR3 protein. Here the sample spans about 180,000 distinct CDR3 sequences, about 46% being singletons. V and J are TRBV15 and TRBJ2-7; 10 bases agree with TRBD1. The sample taken for sequencing was glioma tissue, nonneoplastic brain tissue, or PBMCs (not recorded which). The TCR originated in a human donor with low-grade glioma or glioblastoma, undergoing nonglioma brain surgery, or in good health (not recorded which). The CDR3 sequence: CATSRDRDRGPYKQYF. In DNA form, the CDR3 reads TGTGCCACCAGCAGAGATCGGGACAGGGGACCCTACAAGCAGTACTTC.